This TCR beta chain was retrieved from a study of cytomegalovirus exposure and HLA in healthy donors. The study's findings and limits: A few V segments could not be told apart, such as TRBV6-2 and TRBV6-3, and were left out.

Germline lookup yields CDR1 LNHNV and CDR2 YYDKDF (reference sequence). The CDR3 is 18 amino acids. V was pared by 5 bases and J by 3 bases, with 12 bases of the junction left unmatched. This PCR relied on a set of 60 Vbeta primers and 13 Jbeta primers. Sequencing used immunoSEQ multiplex PCR; TCRdb keeps in-frame clones, though not all of them. Among 85,000 to 100,000 clones, over 75% were seen once, and the ten largest hold under 8%. Points on this clone: What it recognizes is unknown.

The sample consisted of PBMCs. The chain uses TRBV15 and TRBJ2-3, with 12 bases identical to TRBD2. The sequence came from a man aged 50 to 60 in good health and CMV-seropositive. The CDR3 bases are TGTGCCACCAGCTTTCTTGGGGCTAGCGGGGGGGGGACAGATACGCAGTATTTT. It specifies CATSFLGASGGGTDTQYF.